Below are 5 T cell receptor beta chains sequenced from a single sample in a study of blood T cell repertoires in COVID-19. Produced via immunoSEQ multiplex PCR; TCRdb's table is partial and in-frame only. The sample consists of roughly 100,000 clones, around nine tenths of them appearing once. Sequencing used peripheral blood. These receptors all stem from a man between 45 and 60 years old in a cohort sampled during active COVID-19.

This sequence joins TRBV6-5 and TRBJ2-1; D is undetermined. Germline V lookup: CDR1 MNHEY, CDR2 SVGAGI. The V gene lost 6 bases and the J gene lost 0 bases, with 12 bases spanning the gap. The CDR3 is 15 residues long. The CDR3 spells CASSPPLSSYNEQFF. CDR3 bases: TGTGCCAGCAGCCCACCCCTGAGCTCCTACAATGAGCAGTTCTTC.

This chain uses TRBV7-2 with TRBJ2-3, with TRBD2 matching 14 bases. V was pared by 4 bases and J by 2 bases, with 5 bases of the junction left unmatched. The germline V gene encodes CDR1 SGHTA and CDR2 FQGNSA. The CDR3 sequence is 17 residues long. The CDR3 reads CASSSRTSGGFTDTQYF. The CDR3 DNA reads TGTGCCAGCAGCTCCCGGACTAGCGGGGGGTTCACAGATACGCAGTATTTT.

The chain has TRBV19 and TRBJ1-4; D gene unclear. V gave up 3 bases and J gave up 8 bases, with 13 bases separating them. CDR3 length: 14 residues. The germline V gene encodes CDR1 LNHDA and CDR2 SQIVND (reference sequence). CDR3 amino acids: CASSIRQTREKLFF. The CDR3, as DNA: TGTGCCAGTAGTATCCGCCAAACTAGGGAAAAACTGTTTTTT.

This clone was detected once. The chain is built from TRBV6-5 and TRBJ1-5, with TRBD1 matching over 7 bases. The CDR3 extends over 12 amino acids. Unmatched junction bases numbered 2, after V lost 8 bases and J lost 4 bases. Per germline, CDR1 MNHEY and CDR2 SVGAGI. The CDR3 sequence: CASGQVNQPQHF. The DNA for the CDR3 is TGTGCCAGCGGACAGGTTAATCAGCCCCAGCATTTT.

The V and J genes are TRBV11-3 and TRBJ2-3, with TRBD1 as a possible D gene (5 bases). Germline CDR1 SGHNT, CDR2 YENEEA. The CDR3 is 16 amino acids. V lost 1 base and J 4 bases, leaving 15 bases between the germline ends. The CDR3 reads CASSLGLGGAADTQYF. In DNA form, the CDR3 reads TGTGCCAGCAGCTTAGGCCTCGGTGGGGCCGCAGATACGCAGTATTTT. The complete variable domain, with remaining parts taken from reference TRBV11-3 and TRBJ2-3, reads EAGVVQSPRYKIIEKKQPVAFWCNPISGHNTLYWYLQNLGQGPELLIRYENEEAVDDSQLPKDRFSAERLKGVDSTLKIQPAELGDSAVYLCASSLGLGGAADTQYFGPGTRLTVL.